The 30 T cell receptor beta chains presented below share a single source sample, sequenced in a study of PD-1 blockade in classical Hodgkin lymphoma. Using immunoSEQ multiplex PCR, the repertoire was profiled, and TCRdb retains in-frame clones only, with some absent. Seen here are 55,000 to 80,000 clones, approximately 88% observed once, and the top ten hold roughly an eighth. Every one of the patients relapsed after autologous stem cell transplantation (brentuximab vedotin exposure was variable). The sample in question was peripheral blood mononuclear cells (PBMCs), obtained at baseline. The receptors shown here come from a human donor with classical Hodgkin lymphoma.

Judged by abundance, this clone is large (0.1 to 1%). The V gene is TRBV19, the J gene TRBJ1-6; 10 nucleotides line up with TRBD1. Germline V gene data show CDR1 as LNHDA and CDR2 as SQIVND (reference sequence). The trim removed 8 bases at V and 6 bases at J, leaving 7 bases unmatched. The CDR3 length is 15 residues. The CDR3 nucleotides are TGTGCCAGTTCTGAGACAGGGGGCATTAATTCACCCCTCCACTTT. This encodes CASSETGGINSPLHF.

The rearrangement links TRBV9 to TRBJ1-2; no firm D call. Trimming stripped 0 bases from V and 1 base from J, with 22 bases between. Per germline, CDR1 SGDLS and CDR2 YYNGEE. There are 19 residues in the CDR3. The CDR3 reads CASSVGANLHVGFNYGYTF. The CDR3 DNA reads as TGTGCCAGCAGCGTAGGGGCCAACCTTCATGTGGGGTTTAACTATGGCTACACCTTC.

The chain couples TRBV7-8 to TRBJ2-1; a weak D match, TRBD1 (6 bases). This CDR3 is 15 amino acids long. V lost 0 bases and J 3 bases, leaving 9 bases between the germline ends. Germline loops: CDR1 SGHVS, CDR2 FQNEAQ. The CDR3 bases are TGTGCCAGCAGCTTAGCCTGGGGGCACTACAATGAGCAGTTCTTC. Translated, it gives CASSLAWGHYNEQFF.

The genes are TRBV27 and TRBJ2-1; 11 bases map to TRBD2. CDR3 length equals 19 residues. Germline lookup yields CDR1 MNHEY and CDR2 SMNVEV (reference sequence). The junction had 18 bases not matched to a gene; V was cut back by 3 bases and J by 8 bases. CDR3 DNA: TGTGCCAGCAGTTTTATCCATGCCAGGGTAGCGGGGGGGCCCGATGAGCAGTTCTTC. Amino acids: CASSFIHARVAGGPDEQFF.

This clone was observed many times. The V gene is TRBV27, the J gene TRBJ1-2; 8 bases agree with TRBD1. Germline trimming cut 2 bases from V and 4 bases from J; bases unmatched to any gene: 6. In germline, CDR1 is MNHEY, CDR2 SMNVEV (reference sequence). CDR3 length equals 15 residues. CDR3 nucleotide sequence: TGTGCCAGCAGTTTAAAACAGGGGGGCTTCTATGGCTACACCTTC. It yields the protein CASSLKQGGFYGYTF.

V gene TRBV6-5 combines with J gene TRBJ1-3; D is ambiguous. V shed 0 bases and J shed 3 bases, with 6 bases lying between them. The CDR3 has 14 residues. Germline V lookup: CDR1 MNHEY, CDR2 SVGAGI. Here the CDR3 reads CASSYSTFGNTIYF. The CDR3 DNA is TGTGCCAGCAGTTACTCGACTTTTGGAAACACCATATATTTT.

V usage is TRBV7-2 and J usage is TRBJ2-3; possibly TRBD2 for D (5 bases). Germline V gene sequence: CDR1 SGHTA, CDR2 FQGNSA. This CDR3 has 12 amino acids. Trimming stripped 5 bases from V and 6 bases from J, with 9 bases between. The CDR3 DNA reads TGTGCCAGCAGCCCCACTAGGGATACGCAGTATTTT. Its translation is CASSPTRDTQYF. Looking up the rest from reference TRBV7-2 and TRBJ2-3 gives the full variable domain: GAGVSQSPSNKVTEKGKDVELRCDPISGHTALYWYRQSLGQGLEFLIYFQGNSAPDKSGLPSDRFSAERTGGSVSTLTIQRTQQEDSAVYLCASSPTRDTQYFGPGTRLTVL.

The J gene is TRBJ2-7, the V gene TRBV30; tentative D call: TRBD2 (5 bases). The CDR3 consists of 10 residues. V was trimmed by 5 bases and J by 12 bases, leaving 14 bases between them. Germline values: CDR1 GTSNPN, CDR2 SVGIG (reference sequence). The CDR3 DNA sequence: TGTGCCTGGGTCCAGGAGGTGGTGTACTTC. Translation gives CAWVQEVVYF.

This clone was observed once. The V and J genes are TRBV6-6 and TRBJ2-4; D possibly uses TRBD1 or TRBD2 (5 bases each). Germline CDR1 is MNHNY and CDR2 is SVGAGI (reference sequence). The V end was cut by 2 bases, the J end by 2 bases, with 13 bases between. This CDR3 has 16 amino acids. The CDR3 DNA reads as TGTGCCAGCAGTTACGGGGCCGAGGGATCCAAAAACATTCAGTACTTC. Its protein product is CASSYGAEGSKNIQYF.

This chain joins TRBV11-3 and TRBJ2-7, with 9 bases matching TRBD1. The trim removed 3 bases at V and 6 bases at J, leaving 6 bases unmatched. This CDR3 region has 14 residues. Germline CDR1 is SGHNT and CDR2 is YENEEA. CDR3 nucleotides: TGTGCCAGCAGCTTCCGGGACAGGGCCTCCGAGCAGTACTTC. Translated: CASSFRDRASEQYF.

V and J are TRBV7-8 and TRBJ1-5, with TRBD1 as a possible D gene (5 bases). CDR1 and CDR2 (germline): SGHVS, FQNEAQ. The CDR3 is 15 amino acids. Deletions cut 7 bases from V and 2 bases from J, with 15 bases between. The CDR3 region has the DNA TGTGCCAGCATTGAATCCGGGGGTGGCAATCAGCCCCAGCATTTT. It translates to CASIESGGGNQPQHF. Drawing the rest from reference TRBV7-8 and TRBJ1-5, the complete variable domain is GAGVSQSPRYKVAKRGQDVALRCDPISGHVSLFWYQQALGQGPEFLTYFQNEAQLDKSGLPSDRFFAERPEGSVSTLKIQRTQQEDSAVYLCASIESGGGNQPQHFGDGTRLSIL.

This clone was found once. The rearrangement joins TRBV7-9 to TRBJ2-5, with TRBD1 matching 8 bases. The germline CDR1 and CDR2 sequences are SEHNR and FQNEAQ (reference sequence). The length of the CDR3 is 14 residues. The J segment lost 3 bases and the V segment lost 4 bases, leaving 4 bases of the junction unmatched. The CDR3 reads CASSWMTGEETQYF. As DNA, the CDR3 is TGTGCCAGCAGCTGGATGACAGGGGAAGAGACCCAGTACTTC.

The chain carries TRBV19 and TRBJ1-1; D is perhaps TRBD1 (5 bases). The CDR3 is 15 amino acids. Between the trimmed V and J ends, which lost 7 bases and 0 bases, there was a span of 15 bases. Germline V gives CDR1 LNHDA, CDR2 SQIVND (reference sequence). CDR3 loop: CASISPGHLNTEAFF. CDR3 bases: TGTGCCAGTATTAGCCCCGGACACCTGAACACTGAAGCTTTCTTT.

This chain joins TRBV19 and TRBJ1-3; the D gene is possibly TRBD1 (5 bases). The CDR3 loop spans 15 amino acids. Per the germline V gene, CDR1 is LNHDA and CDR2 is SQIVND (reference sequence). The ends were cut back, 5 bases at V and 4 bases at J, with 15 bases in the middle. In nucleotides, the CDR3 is TGTGCCAGTAGTTCCCGTGGAGGGGACGGAAACACCATATATTTT. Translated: CASSSRGGDGNTIYF.

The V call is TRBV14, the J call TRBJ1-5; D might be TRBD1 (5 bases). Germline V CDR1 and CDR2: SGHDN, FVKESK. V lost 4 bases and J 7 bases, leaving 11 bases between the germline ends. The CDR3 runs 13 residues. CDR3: CASSRGLGQPQHF. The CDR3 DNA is TGTGCCAGCAGCCGGGGACTTGGGCAGCCCCAGCATTTT.

This chain's CDR3 is CASSQELGPWGPYEQYF. The CDR3 nucleotides read TGTGCCAGCAGCCAAGAACTGGGGCCCTGGGGACCCTACGAGCAGTACTTC. This chain connects TRBV4-2 to TRBJ2-7; the D gene could be TRBD1 or TRBD2 (5 bases each). The CDR3 has 17 amino acids. Germline values: CDR1 LGHNA, CDR2 YNFKEQ. The ends were cut back, 0 bases at V and 2 bases at J, with 17 bases in the middle.

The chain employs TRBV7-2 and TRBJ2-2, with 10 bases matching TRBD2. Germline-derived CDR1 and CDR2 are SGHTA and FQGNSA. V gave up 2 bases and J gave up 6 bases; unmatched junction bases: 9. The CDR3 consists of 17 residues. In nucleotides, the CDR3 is TGTGCCAGCAGCTTATTGTCCGGGAGCGGGGGGGCCGGGGAGCTGTTTTTT. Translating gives CASSLLSGSGGAGELFF.

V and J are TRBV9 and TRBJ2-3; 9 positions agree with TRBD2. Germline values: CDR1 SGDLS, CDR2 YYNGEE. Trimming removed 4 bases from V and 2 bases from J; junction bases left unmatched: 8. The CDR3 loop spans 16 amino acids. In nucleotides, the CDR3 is TGTGCCAGCAGCCCCGCGCTAGCGGGGTTCACAGATACGCAGTATTTT. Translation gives CASSPALAGFTDTQYF.

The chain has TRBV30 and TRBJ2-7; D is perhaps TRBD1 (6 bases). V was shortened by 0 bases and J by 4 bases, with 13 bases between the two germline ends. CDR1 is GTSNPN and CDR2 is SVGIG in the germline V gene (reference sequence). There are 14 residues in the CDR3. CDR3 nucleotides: TGTGCCTGGAGTGTTGCCAGGGGATGGTACGAGCAGTACTTC. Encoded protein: CAWSVARGWYEQYF.

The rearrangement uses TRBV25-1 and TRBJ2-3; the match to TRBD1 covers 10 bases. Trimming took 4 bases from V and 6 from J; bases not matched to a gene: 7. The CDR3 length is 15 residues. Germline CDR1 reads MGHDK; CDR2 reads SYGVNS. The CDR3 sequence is CASSGGTGALDTQYF. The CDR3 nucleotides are TGTGCCAGCAGTGGAGGGACAGGGGCGCTCGATACGCAGTATTTT.

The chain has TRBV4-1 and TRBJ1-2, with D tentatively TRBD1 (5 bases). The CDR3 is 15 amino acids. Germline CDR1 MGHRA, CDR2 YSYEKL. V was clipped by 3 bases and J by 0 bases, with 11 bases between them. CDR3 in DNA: TGCGCCAGCAGCCAGCAGGACACCGCTAACTATGGCTACACCTTC. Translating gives CASSQQDTANYGYTF.

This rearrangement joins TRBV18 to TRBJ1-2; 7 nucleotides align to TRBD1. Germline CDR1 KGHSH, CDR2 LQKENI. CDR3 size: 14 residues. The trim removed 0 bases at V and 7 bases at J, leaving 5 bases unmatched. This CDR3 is CASSPPKGASGYTF. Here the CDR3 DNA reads TGTGCCAGCTCACCACCGAAGGGGGCGAGTGGCTACACCTTC.

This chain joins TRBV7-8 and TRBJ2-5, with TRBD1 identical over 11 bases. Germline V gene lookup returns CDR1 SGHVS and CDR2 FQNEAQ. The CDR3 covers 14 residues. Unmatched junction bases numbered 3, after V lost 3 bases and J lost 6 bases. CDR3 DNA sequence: TGTGCCAGCAGCTTGGGGACAGGGGGTAAGACCCAGTACTTC. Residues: CASSLGTGGKTQYF.

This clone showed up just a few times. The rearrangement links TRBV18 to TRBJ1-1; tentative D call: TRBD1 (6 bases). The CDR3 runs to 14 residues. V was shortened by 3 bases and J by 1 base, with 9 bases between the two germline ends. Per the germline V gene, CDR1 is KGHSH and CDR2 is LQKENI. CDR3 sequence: CASSPTGSNTEAFF. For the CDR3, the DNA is TGTGCCAGCTCACCGACAGGTTCGAACACTGAAGCTTTCTTT.

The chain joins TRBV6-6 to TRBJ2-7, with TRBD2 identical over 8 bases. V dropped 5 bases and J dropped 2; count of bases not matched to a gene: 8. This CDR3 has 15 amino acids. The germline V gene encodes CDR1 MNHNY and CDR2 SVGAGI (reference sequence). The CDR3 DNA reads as TGTGCCAGCAGTCCCCTCGCGGGGGGCCCCTACGAGCAGTACTTC. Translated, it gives CASSPLAGGPYEQYF.

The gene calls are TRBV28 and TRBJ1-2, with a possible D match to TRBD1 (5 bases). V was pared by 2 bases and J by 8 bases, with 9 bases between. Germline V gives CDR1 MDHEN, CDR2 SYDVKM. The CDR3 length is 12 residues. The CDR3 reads CASSLNGGGYTF. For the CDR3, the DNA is TGTGCCAGCAGTTTAAACGGGGGAGGCTACACCTTC.

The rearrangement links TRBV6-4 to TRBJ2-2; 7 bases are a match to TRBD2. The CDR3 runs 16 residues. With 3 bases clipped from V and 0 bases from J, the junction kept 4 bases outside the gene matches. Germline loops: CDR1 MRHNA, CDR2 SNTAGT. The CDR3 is CASSERGGSNTGELFF. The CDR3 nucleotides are TGTGCCAGCAGTGAACGCGGGGGATCGAACACCGGGGAGCTGTTTTTT.

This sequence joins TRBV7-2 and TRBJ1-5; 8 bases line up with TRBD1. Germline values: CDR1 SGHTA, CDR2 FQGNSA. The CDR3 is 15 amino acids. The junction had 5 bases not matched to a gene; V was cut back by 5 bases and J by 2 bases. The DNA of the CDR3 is TGTGCCAGCAGCCCATCGACAGGGGGCAATCAGCCCCAGCATTTT. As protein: CASSPSTGGNQPQHF.

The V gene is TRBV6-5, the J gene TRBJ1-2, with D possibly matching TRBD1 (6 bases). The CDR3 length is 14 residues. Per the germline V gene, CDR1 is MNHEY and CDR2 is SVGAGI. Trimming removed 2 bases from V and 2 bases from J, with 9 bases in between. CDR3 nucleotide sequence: TGTGCCAGCAGTTACGGAGGACAGAACTATGGCTACACCTTC. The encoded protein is CASSYGGQNYGYTF.

CDR3 in amino acids: CASSRIRGLAGARDEQFF. In nucleotides, the CDR3 is TGTGCCAGCAGTCGGATTAGGGGACTAGCGGGGGCCCGGGATGAGCAGTTCTTC. The chain couples TRBV2 to TRBJ2-1; the match to TRBD2 covers 14 bases. V trimming: 5 bases; J trimming: 8 bases; junction bases outside the gene matches: 14. The germline V gene encodes CDR1 SNHLY and CDR2 FYNNEI. The CDR3 covers 18 residues.